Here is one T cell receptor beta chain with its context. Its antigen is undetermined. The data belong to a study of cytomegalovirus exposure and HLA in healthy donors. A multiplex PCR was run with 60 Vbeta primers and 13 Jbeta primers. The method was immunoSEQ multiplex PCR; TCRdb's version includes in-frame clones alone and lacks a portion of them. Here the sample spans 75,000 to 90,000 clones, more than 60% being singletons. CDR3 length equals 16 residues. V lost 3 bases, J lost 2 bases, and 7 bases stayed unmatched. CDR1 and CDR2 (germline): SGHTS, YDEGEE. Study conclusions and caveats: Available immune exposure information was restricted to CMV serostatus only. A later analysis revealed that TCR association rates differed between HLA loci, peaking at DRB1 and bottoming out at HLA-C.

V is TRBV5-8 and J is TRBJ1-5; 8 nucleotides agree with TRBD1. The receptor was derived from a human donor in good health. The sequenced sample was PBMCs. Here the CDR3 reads CASSSPDRGGNQPQHF. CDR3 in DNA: TGTGCCAGCAGCTCGCCTGACAGGGGAGGCAATCAGCCCCAGCATTTT.